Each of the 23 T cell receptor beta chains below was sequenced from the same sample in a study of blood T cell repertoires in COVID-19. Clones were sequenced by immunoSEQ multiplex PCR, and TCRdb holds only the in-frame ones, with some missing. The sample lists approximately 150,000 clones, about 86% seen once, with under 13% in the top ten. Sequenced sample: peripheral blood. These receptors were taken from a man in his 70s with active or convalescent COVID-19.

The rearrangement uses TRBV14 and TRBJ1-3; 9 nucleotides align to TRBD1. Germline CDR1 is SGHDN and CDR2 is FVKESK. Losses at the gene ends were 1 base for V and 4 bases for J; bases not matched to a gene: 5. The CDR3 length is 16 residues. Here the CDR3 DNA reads TGTGCCAGCAGCCAAGTTGGGACAGGGAAAGGAAACACCATATATTTT. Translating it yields CASSQVGTGKGNTIYF.

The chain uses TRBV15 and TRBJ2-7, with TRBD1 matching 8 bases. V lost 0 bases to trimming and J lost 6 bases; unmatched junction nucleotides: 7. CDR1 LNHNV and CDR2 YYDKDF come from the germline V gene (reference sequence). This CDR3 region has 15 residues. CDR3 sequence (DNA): TGTGCCACCAGCAGAGATCAAACAGGGACAGGCGAGCAGTACTTC. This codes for CATSRDQTGTGEQYF.

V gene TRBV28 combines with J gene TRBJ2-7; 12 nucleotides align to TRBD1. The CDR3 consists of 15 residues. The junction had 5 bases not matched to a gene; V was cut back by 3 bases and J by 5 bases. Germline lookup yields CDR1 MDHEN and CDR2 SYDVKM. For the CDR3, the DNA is TGTGCCAGCAGTTTGGGGACAGGGGGCATGCACGAGCAGTACTTC. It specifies CASSLGTGGMHEQYF. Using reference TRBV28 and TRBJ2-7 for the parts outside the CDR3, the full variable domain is DVKVTQSSRYLVKRTGEKVFLECVQDMDHENMFWYRQDPGLGLRLIYFSYDVKMKEKGDIPEGYSVSREKKERFSLILESASTNQTSMYLCASSLGTGGMHEQYFGPGTRLTVT.

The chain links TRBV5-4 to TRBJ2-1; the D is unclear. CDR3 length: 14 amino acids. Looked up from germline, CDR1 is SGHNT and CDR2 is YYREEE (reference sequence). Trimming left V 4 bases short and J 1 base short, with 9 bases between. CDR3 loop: CASSPTPSYNEQFF. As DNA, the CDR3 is TGTGCCAGCAGCCCGACACCTTCCTACAATGAGCAGTTCTTC.

The CDR3 region has the DNA TGTGCCAGCAGCCCCGACGGTCAGCGCACTGAAGCTTTCTTT. It specifies CASSPDGQRTEAFF. The genes are TRBV9 and TRBJ1-1; D unresolved. The CDR3 sequence is 14 residues long. Trimming shortened V by 4 bases and J by 4 bases, and 14 bases separated the two germline ends. From germline, CDR1 is SGDLS and CDR2 YYNGEE.

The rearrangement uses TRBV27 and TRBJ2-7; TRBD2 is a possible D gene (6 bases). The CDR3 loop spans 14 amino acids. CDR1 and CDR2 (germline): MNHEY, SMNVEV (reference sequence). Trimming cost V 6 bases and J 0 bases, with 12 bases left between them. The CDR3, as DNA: TGTGCCAGCAGAAACCGGGACTCCTCCTACGAGCAGTACTTC. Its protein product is CASRNRDSSYEQYF.

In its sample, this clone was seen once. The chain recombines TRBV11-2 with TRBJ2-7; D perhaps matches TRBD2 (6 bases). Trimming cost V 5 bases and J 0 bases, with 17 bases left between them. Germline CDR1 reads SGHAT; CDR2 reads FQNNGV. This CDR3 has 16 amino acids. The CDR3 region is CASSPDLARSSYEQYF. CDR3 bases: TGTGCCAGCAGCCCCGATCTAGCGAGAAGCTCCTACGAGCAGTACTTC.

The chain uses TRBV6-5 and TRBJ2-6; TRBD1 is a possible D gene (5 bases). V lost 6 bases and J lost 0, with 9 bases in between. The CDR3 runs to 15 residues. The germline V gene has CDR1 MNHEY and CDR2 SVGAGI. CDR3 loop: CASSLTGSGANVLTF. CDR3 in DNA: TGTGCCAGCAGCCTTACAGGCTCTGGGGCCAACGTCCTGACTTTC.

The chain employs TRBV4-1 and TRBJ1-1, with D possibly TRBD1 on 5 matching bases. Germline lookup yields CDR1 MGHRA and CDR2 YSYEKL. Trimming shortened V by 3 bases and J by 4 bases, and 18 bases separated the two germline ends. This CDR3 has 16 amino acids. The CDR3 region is CASSQAAAGRITEAFF. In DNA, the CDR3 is TGCGCCAGCAGCCAGGCAGCCGCAGGGAGGATCACTGAAGCTTTCTTT.

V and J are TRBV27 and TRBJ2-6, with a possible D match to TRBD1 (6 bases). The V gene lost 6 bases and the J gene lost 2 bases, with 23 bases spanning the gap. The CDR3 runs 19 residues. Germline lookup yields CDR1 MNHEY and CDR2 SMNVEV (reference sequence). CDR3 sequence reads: CASSPKGVGLVTGANVLTF. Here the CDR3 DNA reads TGTGCCAGCAGCCCAAAGGGGGTTGGCTTAGTGACTGGGGCCAACGTCCTGACTTTC. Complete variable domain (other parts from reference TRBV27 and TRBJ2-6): EAQVTQNPRYLITVTGKKLTVTCSQNMNHEYMSWYRQDPGLGLRQIYYSMNVEVTDKGDVPEGYKVSRKEKRNFPLILESPSPNQTSLYFCASSPKGVGLVTGANVLTFGAGSRLTVL.

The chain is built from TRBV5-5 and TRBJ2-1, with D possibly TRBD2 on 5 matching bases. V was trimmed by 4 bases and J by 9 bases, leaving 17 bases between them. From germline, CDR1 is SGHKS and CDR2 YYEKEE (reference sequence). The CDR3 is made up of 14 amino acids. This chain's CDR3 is CASSLIAGMGEQFF. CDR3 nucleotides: TGTGCCAGCAGCCTCATCGCCGGGATGGGTGAGCAGTTCTTC.

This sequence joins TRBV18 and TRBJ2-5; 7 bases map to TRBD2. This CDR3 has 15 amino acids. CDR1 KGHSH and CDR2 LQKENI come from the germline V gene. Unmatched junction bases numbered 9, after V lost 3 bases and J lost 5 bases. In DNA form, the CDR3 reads TGTGCCAGCTCACCGGGTTCGGGAGGCGGCGAGACCCAGTACTTC. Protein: CASSPGSGGGETQYF.

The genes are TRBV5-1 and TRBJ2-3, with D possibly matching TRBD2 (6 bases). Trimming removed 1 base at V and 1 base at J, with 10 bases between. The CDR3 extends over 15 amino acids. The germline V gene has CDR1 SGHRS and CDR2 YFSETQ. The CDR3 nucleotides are TGCGCCAGCAGCTTGTTCGGGAGAGGCACAGATACGCAGTATTTT. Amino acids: CASSLFGRGTDTQYF.

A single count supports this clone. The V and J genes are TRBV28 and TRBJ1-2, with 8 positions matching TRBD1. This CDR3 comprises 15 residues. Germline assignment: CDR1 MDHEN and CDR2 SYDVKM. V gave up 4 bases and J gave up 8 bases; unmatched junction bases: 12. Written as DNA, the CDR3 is TGTGCCAGCAGTTCCGGGGGACAGGTCCTCCAGGGCTACACCTTC. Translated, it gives CASSSGGQVLQGYTF.

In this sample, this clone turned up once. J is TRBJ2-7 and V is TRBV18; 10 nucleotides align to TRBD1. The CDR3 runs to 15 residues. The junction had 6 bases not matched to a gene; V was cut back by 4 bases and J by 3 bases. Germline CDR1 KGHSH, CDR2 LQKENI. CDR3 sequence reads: CASSLDRTGGYEQYF. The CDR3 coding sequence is TGTGCCAGCTCACTAGACAGGACAGGGGGCTACGAGCAGTACTTC.

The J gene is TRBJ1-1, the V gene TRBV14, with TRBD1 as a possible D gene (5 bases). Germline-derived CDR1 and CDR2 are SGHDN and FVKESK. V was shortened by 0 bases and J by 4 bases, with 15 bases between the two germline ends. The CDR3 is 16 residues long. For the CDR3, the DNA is TGTGCCAGCAGCCAAGACTTAGGCAGGGTGAGCACTGAAGCTTTCTTT. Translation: CASSQDLGRVSTEAFF.

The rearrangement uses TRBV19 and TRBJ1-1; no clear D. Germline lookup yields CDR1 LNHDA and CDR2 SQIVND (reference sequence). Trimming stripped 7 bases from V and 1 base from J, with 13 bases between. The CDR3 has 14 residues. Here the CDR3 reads CASKERERNTEAFF. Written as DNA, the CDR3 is TGTGCCAGTAAGGAACGGGAAAGGAACACTGAAGCTTTCTTT.

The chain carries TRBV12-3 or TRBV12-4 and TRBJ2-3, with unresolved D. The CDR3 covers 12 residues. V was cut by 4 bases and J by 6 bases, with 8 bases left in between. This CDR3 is CASSYFEDTQYF. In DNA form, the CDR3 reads TGTGCCAGCAGTTACTTCGAGGATACGCAGTATTTT.

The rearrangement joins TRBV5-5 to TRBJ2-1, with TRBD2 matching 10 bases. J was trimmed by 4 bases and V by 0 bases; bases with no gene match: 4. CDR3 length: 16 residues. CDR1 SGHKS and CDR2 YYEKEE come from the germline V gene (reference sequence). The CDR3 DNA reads TGTGCCAGCAGCTTGGGGCTAGCGGGAGCTTACAATGAGCAGTTCTTC. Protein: CASSLGLAGAYNEQFF. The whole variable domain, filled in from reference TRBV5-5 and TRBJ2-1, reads DAGVTQSPTHLIKTRGQQVTLRCSPISGHKSVSWYQQVLGQGPQFIFQYYEKEERGRGNFPDRFSARQFPNYSSELNVNALLLGDSALYLCASSLGLAGAYNEQFFGPGTRLTVL.

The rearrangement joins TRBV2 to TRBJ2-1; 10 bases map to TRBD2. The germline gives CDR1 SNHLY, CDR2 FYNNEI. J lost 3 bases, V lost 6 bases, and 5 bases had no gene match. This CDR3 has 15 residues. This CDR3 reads CASRGAGGGYNEQFF. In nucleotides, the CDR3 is TGTGCCAGCAGGGGAGCGGGAGGGGGCTACAATGAGCAGTTCTTC.

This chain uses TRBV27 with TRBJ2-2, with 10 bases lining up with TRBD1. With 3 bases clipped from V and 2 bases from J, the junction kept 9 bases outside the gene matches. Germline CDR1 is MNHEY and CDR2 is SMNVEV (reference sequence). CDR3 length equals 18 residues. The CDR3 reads CASSFRPRTGGNTGELFF. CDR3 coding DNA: TGTGCCAGCAGTTTTCGACCTCGGACAGGGGGAAACACCGGGGAGCTGTTTTTT.

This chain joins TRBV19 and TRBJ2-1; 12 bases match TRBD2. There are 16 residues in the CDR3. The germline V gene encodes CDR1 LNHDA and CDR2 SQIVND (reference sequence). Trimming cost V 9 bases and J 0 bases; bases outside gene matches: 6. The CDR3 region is CASSGLAGSSYNEQFF. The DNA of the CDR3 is TGTGCCAGCTCGGGACTAGCGGGCAGCTCCTACAATGAGCAGTTCTTC.

CDR3 protein: CASSLEGSGAIDTQYF. The CDR3 DNA reads TGCGCCAGCAGCTTGGAGGGTAGCGGGGCCATTGATACGCAGTATTTT. The rearrangement uses TRBV5-1 and TRBJ2-3; 8 nucleotides line up with TRBD2. Germline CDR1 reads SGHRS; CDR2 reads YFSETQ. After removal of 0 bases from V and 6 bases from J, the junction contained 9 bases not matched to a gene. This CDR3 contains 16 residues.